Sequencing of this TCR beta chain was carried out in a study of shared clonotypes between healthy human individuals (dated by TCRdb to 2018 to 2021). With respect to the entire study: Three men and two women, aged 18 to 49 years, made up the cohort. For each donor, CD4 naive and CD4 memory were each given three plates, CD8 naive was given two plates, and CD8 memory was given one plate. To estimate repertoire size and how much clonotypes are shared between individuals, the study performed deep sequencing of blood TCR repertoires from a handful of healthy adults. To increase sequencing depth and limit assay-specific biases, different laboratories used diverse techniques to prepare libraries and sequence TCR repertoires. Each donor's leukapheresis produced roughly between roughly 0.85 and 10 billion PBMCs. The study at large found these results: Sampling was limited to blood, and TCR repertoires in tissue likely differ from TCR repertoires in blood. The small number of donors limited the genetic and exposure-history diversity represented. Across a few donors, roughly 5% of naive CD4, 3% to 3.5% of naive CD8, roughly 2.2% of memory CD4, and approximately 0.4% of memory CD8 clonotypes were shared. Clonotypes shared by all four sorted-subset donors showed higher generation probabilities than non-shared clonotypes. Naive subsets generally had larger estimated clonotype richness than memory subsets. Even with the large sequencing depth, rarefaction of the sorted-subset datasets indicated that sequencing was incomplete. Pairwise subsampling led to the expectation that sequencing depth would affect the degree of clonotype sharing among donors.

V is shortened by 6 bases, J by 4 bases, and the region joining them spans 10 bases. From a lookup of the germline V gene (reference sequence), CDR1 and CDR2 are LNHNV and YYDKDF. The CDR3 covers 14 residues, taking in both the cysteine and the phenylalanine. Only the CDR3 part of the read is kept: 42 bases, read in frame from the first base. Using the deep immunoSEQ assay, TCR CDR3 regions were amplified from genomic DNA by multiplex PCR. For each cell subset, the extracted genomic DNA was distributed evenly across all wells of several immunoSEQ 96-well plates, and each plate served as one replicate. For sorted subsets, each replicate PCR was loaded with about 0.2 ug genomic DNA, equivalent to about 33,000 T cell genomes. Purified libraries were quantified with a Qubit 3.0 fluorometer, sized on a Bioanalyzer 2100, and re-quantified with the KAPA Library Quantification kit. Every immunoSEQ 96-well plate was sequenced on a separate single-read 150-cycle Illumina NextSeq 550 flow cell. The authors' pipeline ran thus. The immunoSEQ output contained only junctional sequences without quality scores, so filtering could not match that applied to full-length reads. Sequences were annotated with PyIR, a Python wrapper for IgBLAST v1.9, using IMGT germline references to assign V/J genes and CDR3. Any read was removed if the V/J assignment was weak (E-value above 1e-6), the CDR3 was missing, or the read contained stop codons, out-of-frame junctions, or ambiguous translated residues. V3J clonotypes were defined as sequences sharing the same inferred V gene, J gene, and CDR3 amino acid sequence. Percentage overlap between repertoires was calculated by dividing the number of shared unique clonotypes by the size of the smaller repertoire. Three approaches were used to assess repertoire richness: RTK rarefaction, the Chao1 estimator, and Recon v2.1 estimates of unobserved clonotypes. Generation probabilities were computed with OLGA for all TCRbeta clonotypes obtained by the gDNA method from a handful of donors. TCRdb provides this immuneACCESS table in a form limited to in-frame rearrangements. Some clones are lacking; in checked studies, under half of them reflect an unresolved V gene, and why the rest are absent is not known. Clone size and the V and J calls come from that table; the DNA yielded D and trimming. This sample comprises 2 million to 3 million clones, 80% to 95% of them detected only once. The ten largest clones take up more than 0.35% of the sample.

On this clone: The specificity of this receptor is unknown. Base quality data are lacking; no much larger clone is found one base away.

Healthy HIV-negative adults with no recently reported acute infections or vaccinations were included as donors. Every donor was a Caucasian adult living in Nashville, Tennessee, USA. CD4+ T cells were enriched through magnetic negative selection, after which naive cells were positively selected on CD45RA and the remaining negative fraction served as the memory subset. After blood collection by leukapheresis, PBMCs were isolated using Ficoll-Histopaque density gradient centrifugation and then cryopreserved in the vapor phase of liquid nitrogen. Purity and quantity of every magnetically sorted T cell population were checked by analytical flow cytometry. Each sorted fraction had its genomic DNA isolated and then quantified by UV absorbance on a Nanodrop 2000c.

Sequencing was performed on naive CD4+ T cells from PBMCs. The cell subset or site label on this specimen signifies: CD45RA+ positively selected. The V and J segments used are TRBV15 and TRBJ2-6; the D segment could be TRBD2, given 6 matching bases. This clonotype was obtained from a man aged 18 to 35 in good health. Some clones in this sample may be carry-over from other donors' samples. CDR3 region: CATRWEAGANVLTF. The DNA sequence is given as TGTGCCACCAGGTGGGAGGCCGGGGCCAACGTCCTGACTTTC.